Listed below are T cell receptor beta chains from one sample, sequenced in a study of shared clonotypes between healthy human individuals. The data were produced by immunoSEQ multiplex PCR, yet TCRdb's version contains in-frame clones alone and is incomplete. The sample includes around 700,000 clones, about 92% of them seen just once. Sequenced material: naive CD8+ T cells sorted from blood. These TCRs come from a young man in good health. The CDR3 runs from the conserved cysteine through the conserved F or W.

j_call v_call cdr3_aa
TRBJ2-2 TRBV9 CASSESEGIPGELFF
TRBJ1-4 TRBV6-1 CASSEYGTGNEKLFF
TRBJ2-5 TRBV28 CASSFFRETQYF
TRBJ2-7 TRBV6-5 CASGRYEQYF
TRBJ2-7 TRBV7-2 CASSILDSYEQYF
TRBJ1-1 TRBV5-6 CASSGGQNTEAFF
TRBJ1-2 TRBV9 CASSPNPGGYTF
TRBJ2-5 TRBV7-9 CASSDPDPPTSLTQYF
TRBJ1-3 TRBV7-9 CASSGLDRDRDTGNTIYF
TRBJ2-5 TRBV28 CASSLGQGGLAGRFDGHQQTQYF
TRBJ2-1 TRBV7-7 CASSVNEQFF
TRBJ2-6 TRBV7-9 CASSSVSPGANVLTF
TRBJ1-2 TRBV11-2 CASSPSPAGPANYGYTF
TRBJ2-6 TRBV27 CASSLTNGANVLTF
TRBJ2-1 TRBV9 CASSATLGTRYYNEQFF